This TCR beta chain is from a study of shared clonotypes between healthy human individuals. Naivety among CD8 cells was defined by CD45RO negativity and positive CCR7 selection, thereby excluding terminally differentiated effector memory CD45RA+ cells. Of note for this clone: The sample has other DNA sequences that encode this CDR3 too.

V shed 0 bases and J shed 6 bases, with 13 bases lying between them. CDR3 length equals 15 residues. Looked up from germline, CDR1 is SGDLS and CDR2 is YYNGEE. Some clones are missing from TCRdb's copy, which holds only in-frame ones; the method was immunoSEQ multiplex PCR. The table includes millions of clones, 85% to 95% detected once. This chain uses TRBV9 with TRBJ1-5; possible D gene TRBD1, 6 bases. This TCR derives from a man between 18 and 35 years old in good health. Sequencing input: naive CD8+ T cells sorted from blood. In DNA, the CDR3 is TGTGCCAGCAGCGTAGGGGGGGGCGCGGGTCAGCCCCAGCATTTT. Translated: CASSVGGGAGQPQHF.